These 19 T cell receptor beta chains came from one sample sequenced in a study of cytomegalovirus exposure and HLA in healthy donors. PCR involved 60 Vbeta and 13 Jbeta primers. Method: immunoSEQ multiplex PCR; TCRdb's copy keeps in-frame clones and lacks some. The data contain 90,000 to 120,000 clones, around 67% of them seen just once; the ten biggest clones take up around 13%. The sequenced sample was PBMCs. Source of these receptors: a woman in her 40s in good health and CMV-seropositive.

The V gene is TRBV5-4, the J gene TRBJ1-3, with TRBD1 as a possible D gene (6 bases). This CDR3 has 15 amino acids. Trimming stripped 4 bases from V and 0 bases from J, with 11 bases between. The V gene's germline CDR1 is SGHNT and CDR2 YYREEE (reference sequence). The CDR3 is CASSVTGSSGNTIYF. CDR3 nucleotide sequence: TGTGCCAGCAGCGTAACAGGGAGCTCTGGAAACACCATATATTTT.

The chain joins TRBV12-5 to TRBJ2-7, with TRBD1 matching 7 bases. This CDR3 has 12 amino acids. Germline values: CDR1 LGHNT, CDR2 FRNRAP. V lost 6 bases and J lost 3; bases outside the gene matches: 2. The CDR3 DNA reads TGTGCTAGTGGCCGGGACAGCTACGAGCAGTACTTC. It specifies CASGRDSYEQYF. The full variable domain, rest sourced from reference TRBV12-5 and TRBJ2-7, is DARVTQTPRHKVTEMGQEVTMRCQPILGHNTVFWYRQTMMQGLELLAYFRNRAPLDDSGMPKDRFSAEMPDATLATLKIQPSEPRDSAVYFCASGRDSYEQYFGPGTRLTVT.

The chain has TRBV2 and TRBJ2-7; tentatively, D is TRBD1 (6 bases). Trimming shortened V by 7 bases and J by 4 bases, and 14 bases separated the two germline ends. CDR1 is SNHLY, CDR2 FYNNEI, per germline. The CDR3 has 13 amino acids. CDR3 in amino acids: CASTTLTGYEQYF. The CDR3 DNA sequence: TGTGCCAGCACCACCCTGACAGGATACGAGCAGTACTTC.

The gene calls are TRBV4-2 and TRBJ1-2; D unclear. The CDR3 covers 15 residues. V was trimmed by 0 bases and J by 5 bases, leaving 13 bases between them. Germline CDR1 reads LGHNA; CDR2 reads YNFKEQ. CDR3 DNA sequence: TGTGCCAGCAGCCAAGACGAGAGGGTGCGGTATGGCTACACCTTC. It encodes CASSQDERVRYGYTF.

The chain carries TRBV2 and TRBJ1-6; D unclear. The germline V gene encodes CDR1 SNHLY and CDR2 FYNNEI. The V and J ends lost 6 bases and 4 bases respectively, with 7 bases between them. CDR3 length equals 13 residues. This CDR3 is CASRTEYNSPLHF. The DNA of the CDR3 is TGTGCCAGCAGAACAGAATATAATTCACCCCTCCACTTT. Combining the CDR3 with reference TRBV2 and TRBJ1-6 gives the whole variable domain EPEVTQTPSHQVTQMGQEVILRCVPISNHLYFYWYRQILGQKVEFLVSFYNNEISEKSEIFDDQFSVERPDGSNFTLKIRSTKLEDSAMYFCASRTEYNSPLHFGNGTRLTVT.

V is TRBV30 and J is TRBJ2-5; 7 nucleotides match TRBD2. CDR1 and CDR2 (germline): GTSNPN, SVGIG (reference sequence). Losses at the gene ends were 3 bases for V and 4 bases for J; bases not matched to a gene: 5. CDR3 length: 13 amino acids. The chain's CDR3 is CAWSGGIGETQYF. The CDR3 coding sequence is TGTGCCTGGAGCGGGGGGATCGGAGAGACCCAGTACTTC.

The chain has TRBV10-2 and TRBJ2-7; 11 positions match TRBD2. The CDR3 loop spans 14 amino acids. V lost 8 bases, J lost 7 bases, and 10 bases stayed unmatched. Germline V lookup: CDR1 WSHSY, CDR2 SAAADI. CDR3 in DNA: TGCGCCAGCGCAACTAGCGGGGGCCCCCGGGAGCAGTACTTC. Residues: CASATSGGPREQYF.

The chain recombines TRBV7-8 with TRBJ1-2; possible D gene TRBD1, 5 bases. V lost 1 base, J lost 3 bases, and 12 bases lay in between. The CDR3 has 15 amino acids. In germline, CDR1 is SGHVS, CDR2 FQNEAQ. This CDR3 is CASSLGQRGDYGYTF. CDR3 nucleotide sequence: TGTGCCAGCAGCTTAGGCCAGCGGGGGGACTATGGCTACACCTTC.

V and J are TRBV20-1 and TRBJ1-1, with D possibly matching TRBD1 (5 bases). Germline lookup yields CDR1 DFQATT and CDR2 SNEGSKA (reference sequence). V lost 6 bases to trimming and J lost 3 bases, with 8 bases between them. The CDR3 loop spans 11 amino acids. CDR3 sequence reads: CSAGGDTEAFF. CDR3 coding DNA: TGCAGTGCCGGAGGGGACACTGAAGCTTTCTTT.

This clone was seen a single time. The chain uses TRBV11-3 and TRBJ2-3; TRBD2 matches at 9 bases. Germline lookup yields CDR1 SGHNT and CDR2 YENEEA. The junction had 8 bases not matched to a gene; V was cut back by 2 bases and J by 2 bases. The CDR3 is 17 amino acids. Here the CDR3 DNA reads TGTGCCAGCAGCTTAACCCTAGCGGGGACGACCACAGATACGCAGTATTTT. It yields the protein CASSLTLAGTTTDTQYF.

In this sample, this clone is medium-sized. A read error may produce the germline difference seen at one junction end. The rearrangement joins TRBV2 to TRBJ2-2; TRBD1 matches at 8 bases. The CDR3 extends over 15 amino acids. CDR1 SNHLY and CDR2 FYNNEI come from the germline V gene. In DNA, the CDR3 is TGTGCCAGCGGTGAGGGACAGGTCGCCCCCGGGGAGCTGTTTTTT. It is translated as CASGEGQVAPGELFF.

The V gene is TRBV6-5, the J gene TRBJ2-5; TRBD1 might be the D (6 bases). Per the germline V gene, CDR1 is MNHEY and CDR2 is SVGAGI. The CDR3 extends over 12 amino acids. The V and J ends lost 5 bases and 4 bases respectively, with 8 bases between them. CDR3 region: CASSLTGETQYF. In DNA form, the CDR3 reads TGTGCCAGCAGTCTGACAGGAGAGACCCAGTACTTC.

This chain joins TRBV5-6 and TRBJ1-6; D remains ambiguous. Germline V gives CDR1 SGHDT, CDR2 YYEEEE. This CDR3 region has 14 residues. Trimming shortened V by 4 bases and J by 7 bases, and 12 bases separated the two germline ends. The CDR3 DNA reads TGTGCCAGCAGCGCCCCGGGGAAGAATTCACCCCTCCACTTT. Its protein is CASSAPGKNSPLHF.

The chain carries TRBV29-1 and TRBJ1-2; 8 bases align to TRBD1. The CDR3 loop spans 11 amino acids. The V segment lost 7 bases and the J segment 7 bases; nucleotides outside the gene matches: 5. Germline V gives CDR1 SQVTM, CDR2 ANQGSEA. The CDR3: CSGQGLGGYTF. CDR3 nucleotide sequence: TGCAGCGGACAGGGGCTGGGTGGCTACACCTTC.

The CDR3 loop is CASSLSVRGRGNEQFF. The CDR3 DNA reads as TGTGCCAGCAGCTTGTCGGTTCGGGGCAGGGGCAATGAGCAGTTCTTC. This chain joins TRBV5-4 and TRBJ2-1, with D perhaps TRBD1 (6 bases). Trimming removed 1 base from V and 6 bases from J, with 17 bases in between. CDR1 is SGHNT, CDR2 YYREEE, per germline (reference sequence). There are 16 residues in the CDR3.

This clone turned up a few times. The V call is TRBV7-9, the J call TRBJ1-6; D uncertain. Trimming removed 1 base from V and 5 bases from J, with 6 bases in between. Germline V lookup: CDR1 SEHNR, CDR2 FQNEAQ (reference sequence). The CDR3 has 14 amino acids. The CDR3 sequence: CASSLDNNNSPLHF. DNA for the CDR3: TGTGCCAGCAGCTTAGACAATAATAATTCACCCCTCCACTTT.

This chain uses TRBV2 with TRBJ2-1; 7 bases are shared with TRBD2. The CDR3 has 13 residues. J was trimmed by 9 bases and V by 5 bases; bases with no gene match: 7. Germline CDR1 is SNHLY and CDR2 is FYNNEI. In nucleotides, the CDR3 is TGTGCCAGCAGTTGGGAGGGCTACGCTGAGCAGTTCTTC. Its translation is CASSWEGYAEQFF.

CDR3 coding DNA: TGTGCCAGCAGCTTAGGGTCGGGAAAGACTGAAGCTTTCTTT. It specifies CASSLGSGKTEAFF. The chain couples TRBV7-6 to TRBJ1-1; no definite D call. Germline CDR1 reads SGHVS; CDR2 reads FNYEAQ. The CDR3 is 14 residues long. V was trimmed by 1 base and J by 5 bases, leaving 11 bases between them. Filled out from reference TRBV7-6 and TRBJ1-1, the complete variable domain reads GAGVSQSPRYKVTKRGQDVALRCDPISGHVSLYWYRQALGQGPEFLTYFNYEAQQDKSGLPNDRFSAERPEGSISTLTIQRTEQRDSAMYRCASSLGSGKTEAFFGQGTRLTVV.

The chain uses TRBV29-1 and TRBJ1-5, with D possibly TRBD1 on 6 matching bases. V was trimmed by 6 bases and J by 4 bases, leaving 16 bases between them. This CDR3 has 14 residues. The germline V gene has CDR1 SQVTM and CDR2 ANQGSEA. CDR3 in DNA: TGCAGCGTGGCACAGGGAGACCCTAATCAGCCCCAGCATTTT. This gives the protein CSVAQGDPNQPQHF.